The sequence of this TCR beta chain was determined in a study of T cells in women clearing cervical HPV infection. To note about this clone: The CDR3 goes on 3 residues after the read ends, and that part is filled in from the germline J gene.

Data came from immunoSEQ multiplex PCR; TCRdb stores just in-frame clones and leaves some out. The table for this sample gives around 30,000 clones. CDR3 length: 13 amino acids. Germline CDR1 reads SGHRS; CDR2 reads YFSETQ. Trimming removed 1 base from V and 3 bases from J, with 6 bases in between. The material sequenced was blood buffy coat. The source is a woman aged 18 to 75 with a cervical HPV16 infection that either progressed to CIN3+ or cleared (not recorded which). This rearrangement joins TRBV5-1 to TRBJ2-3, with no clear D. This CDR3 reads CASSLLLTDTQYF. The CDR3 bases that were read are TGCGCCAGCAGCTTGCTATTGACAGATACG.